This T cell receptor beta chain was identified in a study of early T cells in non-severe SARS-CoV-2 infection. Germline CDR1 reads MDHEN; CDR2 reads SYDVKM. The CDR3 loop spans 12 amino acids. V was pared by 5 bases and J by 3 bases, with 7 bases between. Each CDR3 protein is one row after TCRdb ran MiXCR on the 5' RACE reads. The sample contains 60,000 or so distinct CDR3 sequences, 10% to 15% of which appear only once. There are many counts of this clonotype. The rearrangement links TRBV28 to TRBJ1-1; no clear D gene. This clonotype originated in an adult who was a healthcare worker with PCR-confirmed SARS-CoV-2 infection or an uninfected control (not recorded which). The source material was whole blood, sampled at baseline. The CDR3 DNA is TGTGCCAGCAGTAGTATTTACACTGAAGCTTTCTTT. Amino acids: CASSSIYTEAFF.